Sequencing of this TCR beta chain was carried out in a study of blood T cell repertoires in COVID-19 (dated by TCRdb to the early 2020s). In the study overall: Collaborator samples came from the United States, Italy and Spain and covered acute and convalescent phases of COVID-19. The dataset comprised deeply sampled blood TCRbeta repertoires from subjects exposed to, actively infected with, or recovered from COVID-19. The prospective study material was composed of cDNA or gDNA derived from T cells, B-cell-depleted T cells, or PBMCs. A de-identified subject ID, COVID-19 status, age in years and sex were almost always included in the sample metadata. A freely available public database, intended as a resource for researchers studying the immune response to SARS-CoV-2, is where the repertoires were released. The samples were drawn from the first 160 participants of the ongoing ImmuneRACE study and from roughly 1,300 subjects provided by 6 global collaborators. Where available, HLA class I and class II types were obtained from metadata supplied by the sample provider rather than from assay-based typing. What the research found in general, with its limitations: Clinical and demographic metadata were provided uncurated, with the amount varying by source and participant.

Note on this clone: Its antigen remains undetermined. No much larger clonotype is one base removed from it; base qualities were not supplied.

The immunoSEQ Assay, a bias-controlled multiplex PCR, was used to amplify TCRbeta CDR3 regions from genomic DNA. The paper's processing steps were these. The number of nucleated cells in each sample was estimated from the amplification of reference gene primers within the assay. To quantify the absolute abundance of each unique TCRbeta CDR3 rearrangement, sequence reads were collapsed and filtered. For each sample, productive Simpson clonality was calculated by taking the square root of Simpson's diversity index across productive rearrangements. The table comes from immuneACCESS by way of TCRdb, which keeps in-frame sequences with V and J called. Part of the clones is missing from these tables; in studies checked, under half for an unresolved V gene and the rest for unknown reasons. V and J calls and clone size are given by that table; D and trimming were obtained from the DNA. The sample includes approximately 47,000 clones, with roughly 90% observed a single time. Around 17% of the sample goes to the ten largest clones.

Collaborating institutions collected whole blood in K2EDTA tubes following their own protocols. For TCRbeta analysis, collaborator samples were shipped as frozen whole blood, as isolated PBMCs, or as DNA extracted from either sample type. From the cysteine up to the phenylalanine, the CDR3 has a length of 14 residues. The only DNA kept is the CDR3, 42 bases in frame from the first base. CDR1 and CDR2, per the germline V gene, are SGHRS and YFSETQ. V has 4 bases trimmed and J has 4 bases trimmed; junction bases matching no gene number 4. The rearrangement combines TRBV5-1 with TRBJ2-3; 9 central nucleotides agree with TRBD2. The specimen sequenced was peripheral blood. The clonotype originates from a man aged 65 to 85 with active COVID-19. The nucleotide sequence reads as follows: TGCGCCAGCAGCGCGGGAGGGCCATCAGATACGCAGTATTTT. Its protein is CASSAGGPSDTQYF. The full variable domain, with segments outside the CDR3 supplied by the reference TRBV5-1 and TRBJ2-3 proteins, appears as KAGVTQTPRYLIKTRGQQVTLSCSPISGHRSVSWYQQTPGQGLQFLFEYFSETQRNKGNFPGRFSGRQFSNSRSEMNVSTLELGDSALYLCASSAGGPSDTQYFGPGTRLTVL.